A single sample is the source of the 22 T cell receptor beta chains below, sequenced in a study of blood T cell repertoires in COVID-19. Sequenced by immunoSEQ multiplex PCR; TCRdb stores in-frame clones only, minus some. The sample has some 300,000 clones, approximately 88% seen once. Specimen: peripheral blood. These receptors were obtained from a woman between 25 and 40 years old who had recovered from COVID-19.

The chain combines TRBV24-1 with TRBJ1-2, with 7 positions matching TRBD1. The germline CDR1 and CDR2 sequences are KGHDR and SFDVKD. J lost 1 base, V lost 3 bases, and 7 bases had no gene match. The CDR3 runs to 16 residues. The CDR3 here is CATSDGGWDSNYGYTF. The CDR3 DNA sequence: TGTGCCACCAGTGATGGTGGATGGGACAGTAACTATGGCTACACCTTC.

The CDR3 DNA reads as TGTGCCAGTAGGCGACGGACAGGGAGTACCAGCGGGGGGGCGAGAGATACGCAGTATTTT. This encodes CASRRRTGSTSGGARDTQYF. The chain carries TRBV19 and TRBJ2-3; TRBD2 matches 10 bases. Germline V CDR1 and CDR2: LNHDA, SQIVND (reference sequence). This CDR3 region has 20 residues. V lost 6 bases to trimming and J lost 5 bases; unmatched junction nucleotides: 23.

This chain uses TRBV4-1 with TRBJ1-5, with D possibly TRBD1 on 5 matching bases. The V end was cut by 0 bases, the J end by 5 bases, with 11 bases between. CDR1 is MGHRA and CDR2 is YSYEKL in the germline V gene. The CDR3 sequence is 15 residues long. The CDR3 sequence is CASSQDFREHQPQHF. In DNA form, the CDR3 reads TGCGCCAGCAGCCAAGACTTCAGGGAACATCAGCCCCAGCATTTT.

The V and J genes are TRBV25-1 and TRBJ2-5, with D unclear. Germline V gives CDR1 MGHDK, CDR2 SYGVNS. Trimming stripped 10 bases from V and 5 bases from J, with 11 bases between. CDR3 length: 11 amino acids. Here the CDR3 DNA reads TGTGCCACCCACTTTTTTGAGACCCAGTACTTC. It codes for CATHFFETQYF.

Only one count was recorded for this clone. This chain's CDR3 is CATNQGGWGKTQYF. CDR3 sequence (DNA): TGTGCCACCAACCAGGGGGGCTGGGGTAAGACCCAGTACTTC. This rearrangement joins TRBV19 to TRBJ2-5, with a possible D match to TRBD1 (7 bases). Germline V gene lookup returns CDR1 LNHDA and CDR2 SQIVND (reference sequence). V lost 10 bases and J lost 6, with 21 bases in between. The CDR3 loop spans 14 amino acids.

This clone was recorded only once. V and J are TRBV13 and TRBJ2-3; D perhaps matches TRBD2 (6 bases). The CDR3 covers 15 residues. Germline-derived CDR1 and CDR2 are PRHDT and FYEKMQ (reference sequence). V was cut by 5 bases and J by 2 bases, with 14 bases left in between. CDR3: CASSNREIHTDTQYF. CDR3 sequence (DNA): TGTGCCAGCAGCAACCGGGAGATTCACACAGATACGCAGTATTTT.

J is TRBJ1-4 and V is TRBV5-5, with TRBD1 matching over 10 bases. This CDR3 has 14 residues. The germline gives CDR1 SGHKS, CDR2 YYEKEE (reference sequence). V gave up 6 bases and J gave up 4 bases; unmatched junction bases: 3. CDR3 loop: CASTTGGVNEKLFF. CDR3 bases: TGTGCCAGCACGACAGGGGGCGTTAATGAAAAACTGTTTTTT.

V usage is TRBV5-1 and J usage is TRBJ1-1; 8 bases are shared with TRBD1. V was clipped by 3 bases and J by 0 bases; unmatched bases: 7. Per germline, CDR1 SGHRS and CDR2 YFSETQ. The CDR3 extends over 16 amino acids. The CDR3 nucleotides read TGCGCCAGCAGCTCAAGCAGGGGGCCTTTGAACACTGAAGCTTTCTTT. It codes for CASSSSRGPLNTEAFF.

This clone has just one count. The V call is TRBV10-3, the J call TRBJ1-3, with D hard to call. Germline V CDR1 and CDR2: ENHRY, SYGVKD. Trimming took 5 bases from V and 0 from J, leaving 8 bases between them. The CDR3 is 14 residues long. The CDR3 loop reads CAISMTTSGNTIYF. CDR3 DNA: TGTGCCATCAGTATGACAACCTCTGGAAACACCATATATTTT.

The CDR3 DNA is TGTGCCAGCAGTGGACAGTCAGCTTATAATGAGCAGTTCTTC. It yields the protein CASSGQSAYNEQFF. The genes are TRBV2 and TRBJ2-1, with TRBD1 as a possible D gene (5 bases). Germline CDR1 is SNHLY and CDR2 is FYNNEI. The germline V and J ends were trimmed by 4 bases and 7 bases, with 14 bases remaining between them. The CDR3 covers 14 residues.

V and J are TRBV27 and TRBJ1-1; the D is unclear. Germline V gives CDR1 MNHEY, CDR2 SMNVEV (reference sequence). The CDR3 consists of 14 residues. V dropped 4 bases and J dropped 7 bases, with 16 bases sitting between them. Here the CDR3 reads CASSSPGGPIEAFF. The CDR3 DNA is TGTGCCAGCAGTTCACCCGGAGGTCCTATTGAAGCTTTCTTT.

The chain joins TRBV5-6 to TRBJ2-3; 9 bases align to TRBD2. With V trimmed by 3 bases and J by 4 bases, 6 bases remained unmatched. Per germline, CDR1 SGHDT and CDR2 YYEEEE. CDR3 length: 15 amino acids. The CDR3 reads CASSYGGGASDTQYF. In DNA form, the CDR3 reads TGTGCCAGCAGCTACGGCGGGGGGGCCTCAGATACGCAGTATTTT.

As to this clone: The junction departs from the called germline gene at one end, perhaps through a read error. Other DNA sequences in this specimen translate into the identical CDR3. V gene TRBV20-1 combines with J gene TRBJ1-2; D unclear. Per the germline V gene, CDR1 is DFQATT and CDR2 is SNEGSKA (reference sequence). CDR3 length: 11 residues. This CDR3 reads CSARGREGYTF. In nucleotides, the CDR3 is TGCAGTGCGAGAGGAAGAGAAGGCTACACCTTC.

This chain joins TRBV5-1 and TRBJ2-7; 8 positions match TRBD1. Germline V gives CDR1 SGHRS, CDR2 YFSETQ. After removal of 0 bases from V and 5 bases from J, the junction contained 10 bases not matched to a gene. The CDR3 is 16 residues long. The CDR3 nucleotides read TGCGCCAGCAGCTTGGCCCGGACAGGGATGTCCCACGAGCAGTACTTC. Amino acids: CASSLARTGMSHEQYF.

The V call is TRBV7-2, the J call TRBJ2-5; 12 bases line up with TRBD2. V gave up 5 bases and J gave up 5 bases; unmatched junction bases: 9. Germline V gene sequence: CDR1 SGHTA, CDR2 FQGNSA. This CDR3 has 16 residues. The DNA for the CDR3 is TGTGCCAGCAGCCTTCGACTAGCGGGGGTGAGCGAGACCCAGTACTTC. It is translated as CASSLRLAGVSETQYF.

V and J are TRBV6-5 and TRBJ1-5, with D possibly being TRBD1 (6 bases). The length of the CDR3 is 13 residues. The V end was cut by 6 bases, the J end by 3 bases, with 9 bases between. Germline V gene data show CDR1 as MNHEY and CDR2 as SVGAGI. CDR3 in DNA: TGTGCCAGCAGACAGGGTCTCAATCAGCCCCAGCATTTT. Its translation is CASRQGLNQPQHF.

This chain joins TRBV30 and TRBJ1-6, with D unresolved. The V and J ends lost 4 bases and 9 bases respectively, with 16 bases between them. The CDR3 spans 14 residues. Germline V gene sequence: CDR1 GTSNPN, CDR2 SVGIG (reference sequence). The CDR3 spells CAWTLATAGSPLHF. CDR3 nucleotide sequence: TGTGCCTGGACGTTAGCCACGGCGGGTTCACCCCTCCACTTT.

The rearrangement joins TRBV13 to TRBJ2-5; TRBD2 matches 16 bases. This CDR3 contains 16 residues. The germline CDR1 and CDR2 sequences are PRHDT and FYEKMQ (reference sequence). Trimming at V came to 8 bases and at J to 0 bases, leaving 3 bases not matched to a gene. CDR3 residues: CASGTSGGVYQETQYF. CDR3 bases: TGTGCCAGCGGGACTAGCGGGGGGGTGTACCAAGAGACCCAGTACTTC.

The CDR3 loop reads CASSGTTTYGYTF. The DNA for the CDR3 is TGTGCCAGCAGCGGGACTACTACTTATGGCTACACCTTC. This chain connects TRBV12-3 or TRBV12-4 to TRBJ1-2, with a weak D call TRBD1 (5 bases). CDR3 length: 13 amino acids. The V end was cut by 6 bases, the J end by 5 bases, with 13 bases between.

The chain couples TRBV4-2 to TRBJ2-3; TRBD2 agrees at 7 bases. From germline, CDR1 is LGHNA and CDR2 YNFKEQ. V shed 1 base, J shed 0 bases, and the junction held 7 bases outside the gene matches. The CDR3 has 17 amino acids. CDR3 residues: CASSQAPSGSSTDTQYF. The DNA of the CDR3 is TGTGCCAGCAGCCAAGCCCCTAGCGGCTCTAGCACAGATACGCAGTATTTT.

The V call is TRBV29-1, the J call TRBJ2-1, with TRBD2 matching over 7 bases. The CDR3 is 17 residues long. V shed 4 bases and J 0 bases; nucleotides not matched to a gene: 12. Germline CDR1 and CDR2: SQVTM and ANQGSEA. CDR3 DNA sequence: TGCAGCGTTGTGTACACTAGCGCCTCTCACTCCTACAATGAGCAGTTCTTC. This gives the protein CSVVYTSASHSYNEQFF.

The V call is TRBV5-5, the J call TRBJ1-4; a weak D match, TRBD1 (6 bases). The CDR3 spans 14 residues. V lost 5 bases and J lost 6, with 14 bases in between. Per germline, CDR1 SGHKS and CDR2 YYEKEE (reference sequence). CDR3 DNA sequence: TGTGCCAGCAGTGGCACAGGGCCTGATGAAAAACTGTTTTTT. Amino acid sequence: CASSGTGPDEKLFF.